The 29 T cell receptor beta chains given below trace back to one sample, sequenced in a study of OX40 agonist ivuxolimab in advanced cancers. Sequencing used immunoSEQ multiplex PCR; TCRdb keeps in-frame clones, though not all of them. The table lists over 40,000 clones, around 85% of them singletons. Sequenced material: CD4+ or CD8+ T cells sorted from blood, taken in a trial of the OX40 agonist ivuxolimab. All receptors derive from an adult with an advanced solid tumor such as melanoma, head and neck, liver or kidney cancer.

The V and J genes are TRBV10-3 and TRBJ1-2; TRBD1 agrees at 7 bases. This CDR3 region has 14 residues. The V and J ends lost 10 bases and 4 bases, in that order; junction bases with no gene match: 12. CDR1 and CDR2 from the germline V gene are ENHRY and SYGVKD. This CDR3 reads CATTPDRELYGYTF. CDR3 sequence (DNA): TGTGCCACTACCCCCGACAGGGAACTCTATGGCTACACCTTC.

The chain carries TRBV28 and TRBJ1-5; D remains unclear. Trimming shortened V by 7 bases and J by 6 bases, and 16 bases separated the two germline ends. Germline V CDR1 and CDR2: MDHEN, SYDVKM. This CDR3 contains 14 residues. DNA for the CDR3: TGTGCCAGCAACACCCATCTTGCGGGTCAGCCCCAGCATTTT. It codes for CASNTHLAGQPQHF.

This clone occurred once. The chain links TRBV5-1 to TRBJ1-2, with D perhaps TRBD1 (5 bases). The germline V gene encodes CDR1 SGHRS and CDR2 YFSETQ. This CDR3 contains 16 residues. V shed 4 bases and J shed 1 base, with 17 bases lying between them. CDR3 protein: CASSLGTGYNNYGYTF. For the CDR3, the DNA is TGCGCCAGCAGCCTAGGGACCGGGTATAATAACTATGGCTACACCTTC.

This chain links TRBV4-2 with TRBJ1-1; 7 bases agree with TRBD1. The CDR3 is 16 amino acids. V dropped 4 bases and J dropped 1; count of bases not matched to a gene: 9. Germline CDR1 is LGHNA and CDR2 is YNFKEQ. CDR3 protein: CASSRPGQDKNTEAFF. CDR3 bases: TGTGCCAGCAGCCGCCCCGGACAGGATAAGAACACTGAAGCTTTCTTT.

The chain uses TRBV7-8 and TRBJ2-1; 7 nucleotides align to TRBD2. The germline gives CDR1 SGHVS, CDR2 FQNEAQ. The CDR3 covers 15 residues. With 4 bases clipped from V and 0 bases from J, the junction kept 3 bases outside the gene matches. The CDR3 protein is CASSYASGSYNEQFF. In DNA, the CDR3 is TGTGCCAGCAGCTACGCTAGCGGCTCCTACAATGAGCAGTTCTTC.

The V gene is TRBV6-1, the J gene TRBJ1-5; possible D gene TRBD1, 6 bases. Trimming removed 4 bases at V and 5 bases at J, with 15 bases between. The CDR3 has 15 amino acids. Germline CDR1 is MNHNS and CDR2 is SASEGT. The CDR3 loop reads CASSVLGGAYQPQHF. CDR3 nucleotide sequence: TGTGCCAGCAGTGTTCTGGGGGGCGCATATCAGCCCCAGCATTTT.

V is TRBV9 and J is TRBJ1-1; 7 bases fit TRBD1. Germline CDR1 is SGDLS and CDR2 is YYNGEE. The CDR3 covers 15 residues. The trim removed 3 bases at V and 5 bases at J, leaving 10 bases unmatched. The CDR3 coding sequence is TGTGCCAGCAGCGACCCAGGGGGGACCCAGACTGAAGCTTTCTTT. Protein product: CASSDPGGTQTEAFF.

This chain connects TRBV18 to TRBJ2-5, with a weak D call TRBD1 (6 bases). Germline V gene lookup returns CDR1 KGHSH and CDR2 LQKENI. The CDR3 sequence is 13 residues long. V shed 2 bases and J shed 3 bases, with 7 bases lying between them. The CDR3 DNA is TGTGCCAGCTCACCAAGGACAGAAGAGACCCAGTACTTC. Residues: CASSPRTEETQYF.

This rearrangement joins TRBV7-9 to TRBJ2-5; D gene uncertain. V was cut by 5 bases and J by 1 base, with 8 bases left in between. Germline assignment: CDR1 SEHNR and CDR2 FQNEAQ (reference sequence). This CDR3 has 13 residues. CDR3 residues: CASSLRIQETQYF. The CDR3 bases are TGTGCCAGCAGCCTACGGATCCAAGAGACCCAGTACTTC.

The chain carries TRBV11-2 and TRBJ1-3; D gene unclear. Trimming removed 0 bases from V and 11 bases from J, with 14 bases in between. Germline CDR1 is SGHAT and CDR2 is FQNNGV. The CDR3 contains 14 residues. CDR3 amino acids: CASSLEGWAASIYF. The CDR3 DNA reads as TGTGCCAGCAGCTTAGAAGGCTGGGCTGCTTCCATATATTTT.

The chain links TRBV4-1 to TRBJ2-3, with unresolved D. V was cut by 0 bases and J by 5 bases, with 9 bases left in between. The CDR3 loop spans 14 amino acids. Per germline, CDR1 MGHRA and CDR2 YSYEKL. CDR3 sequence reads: CASSQDLYRDTQYF. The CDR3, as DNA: TGCGCCAGCAGCCAAGACCTTTACCGAGATACGCAGTATTTT.

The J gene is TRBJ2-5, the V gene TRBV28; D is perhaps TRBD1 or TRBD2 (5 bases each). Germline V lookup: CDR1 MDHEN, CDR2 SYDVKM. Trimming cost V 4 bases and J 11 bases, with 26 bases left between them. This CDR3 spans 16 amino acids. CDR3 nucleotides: TGTGCCAGCAGTTCTGGGACGCCGCTAAGTTATGTGGAGCAGTACTTC. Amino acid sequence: CASSSGTPLSYVEQYF. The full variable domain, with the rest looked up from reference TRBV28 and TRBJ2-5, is DVKVTQSSRYLVKRTGEKVFLECVQDMDHENMFWYRQDPGLGLRLIYFSYDVKMKEKGDIPEGYSVSREKKERFSLILESASTNQTSMYLCASSSGTPLSYVEQYFGPGTRLLVL.

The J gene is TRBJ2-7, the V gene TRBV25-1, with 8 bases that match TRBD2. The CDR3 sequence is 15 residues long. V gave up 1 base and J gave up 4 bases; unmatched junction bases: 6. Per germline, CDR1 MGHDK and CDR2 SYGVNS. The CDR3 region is CASSESRGALYEQYF. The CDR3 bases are TGTGCCAGCAGTGAATCGCGGGGGGCGTTATACGAGCAGTACTTC.

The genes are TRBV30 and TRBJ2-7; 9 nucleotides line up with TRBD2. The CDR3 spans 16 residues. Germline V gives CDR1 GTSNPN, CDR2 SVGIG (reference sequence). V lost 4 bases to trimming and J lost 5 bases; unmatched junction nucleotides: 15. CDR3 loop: CAWNPPGVAGVNEQYF. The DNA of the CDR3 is TGTGCCTGGAACCCCCCGGGGGTAGCGGGAGTCAACGAGCAGTACTTC.

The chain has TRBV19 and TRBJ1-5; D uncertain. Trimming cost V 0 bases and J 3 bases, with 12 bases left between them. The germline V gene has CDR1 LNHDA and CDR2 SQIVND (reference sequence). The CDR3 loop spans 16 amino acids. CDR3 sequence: CASSIDRPNTNQPQHF. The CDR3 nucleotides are TGTGCCAGTAGTATAGATAGGCCGAATACCAATCAGCCCCAGCATTTT. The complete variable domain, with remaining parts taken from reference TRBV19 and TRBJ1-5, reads DGGITQSPKYLFRKEGQNVTLSCEQNLNHDAMYWYRQDPGQGLRLIYYSQIVNDFQKGDIAEGYSVSREKKESFPLTVTSAQKNPTAFYLCASSIDRPNTNQPQHFGDGTRLSIL.

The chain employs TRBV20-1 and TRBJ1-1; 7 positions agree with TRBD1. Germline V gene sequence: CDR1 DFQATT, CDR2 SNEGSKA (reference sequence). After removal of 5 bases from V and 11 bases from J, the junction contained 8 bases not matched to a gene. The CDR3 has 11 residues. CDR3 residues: CSAFQGVLAFF. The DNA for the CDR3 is TGCAGTGCTTTCCAGGGGGTTTTGGCTTTCTTT.

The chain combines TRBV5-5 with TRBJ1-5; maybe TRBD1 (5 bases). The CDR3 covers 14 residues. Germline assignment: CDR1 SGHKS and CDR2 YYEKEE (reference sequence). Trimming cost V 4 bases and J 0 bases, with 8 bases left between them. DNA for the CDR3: TGTGCCAGCAGCCGGGGGTATAGCAATCAGCCCCAGCATTTT. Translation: CASSRGYSNQPQHF.

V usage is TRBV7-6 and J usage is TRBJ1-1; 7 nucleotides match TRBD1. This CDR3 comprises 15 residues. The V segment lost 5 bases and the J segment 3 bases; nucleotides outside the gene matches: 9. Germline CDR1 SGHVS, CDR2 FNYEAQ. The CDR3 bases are TGTGCCAGCAGCACTAATGAGGGGGCGGACACTGAAGCTTTCTTT. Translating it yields CASSTNEGADTEAFF.

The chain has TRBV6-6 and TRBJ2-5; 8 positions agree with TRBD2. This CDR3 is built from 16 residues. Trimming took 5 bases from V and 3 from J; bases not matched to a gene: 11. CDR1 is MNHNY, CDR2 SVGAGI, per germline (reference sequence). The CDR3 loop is CASSPHGGGREETQYF. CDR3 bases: TGTGCCAGCAGTCCACATGGCGGGGGGCGGGAAGAGACCCAGTACTTC.

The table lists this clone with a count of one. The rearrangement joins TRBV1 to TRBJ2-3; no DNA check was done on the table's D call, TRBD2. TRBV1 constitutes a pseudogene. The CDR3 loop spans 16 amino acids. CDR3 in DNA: TGCACCAGCAGCCCCGTCGGGGGGCGGGGCACAGATACGCAGTATTTT. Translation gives CTSSPVGGRGTDTQYF.

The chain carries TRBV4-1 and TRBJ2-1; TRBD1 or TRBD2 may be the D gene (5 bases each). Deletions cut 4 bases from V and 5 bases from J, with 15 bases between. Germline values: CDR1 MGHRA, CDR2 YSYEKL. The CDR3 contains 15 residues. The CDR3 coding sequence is TGCGCCAGCAGCCCGGGGCCCTTTTCCCACAATGAGCAGTTCTTC. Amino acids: CASSPGPFSHNEQFF.

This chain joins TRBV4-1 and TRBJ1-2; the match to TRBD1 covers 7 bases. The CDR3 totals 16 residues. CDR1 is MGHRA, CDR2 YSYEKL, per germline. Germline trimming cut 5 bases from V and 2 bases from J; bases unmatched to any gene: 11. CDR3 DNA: TGCGCCAGCAGCACTAAACAGGGGCCCGGGAACTATGGCTACACCTTC. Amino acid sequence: CASSTKQGPGNYGYTF.

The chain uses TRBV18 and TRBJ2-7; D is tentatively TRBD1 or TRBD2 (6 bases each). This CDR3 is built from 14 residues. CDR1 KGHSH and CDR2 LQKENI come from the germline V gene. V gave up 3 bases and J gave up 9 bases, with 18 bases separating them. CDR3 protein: CASSPSVQGGGQYF. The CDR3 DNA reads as TGTGCCAGCTCACCTTCCGTACAGGGAGGCGGGCAGTACTTC.

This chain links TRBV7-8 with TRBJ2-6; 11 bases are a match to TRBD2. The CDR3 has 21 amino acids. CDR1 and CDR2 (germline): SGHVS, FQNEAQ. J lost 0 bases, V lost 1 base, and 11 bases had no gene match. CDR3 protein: CASSLGGSTSGASSGANVLTF. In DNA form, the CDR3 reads TGTGCCAGCAGCTTAGGGGGGTCGACTAGCGGGGCCTCCTCTGGGGCCAACGTCCTGACTTTC.

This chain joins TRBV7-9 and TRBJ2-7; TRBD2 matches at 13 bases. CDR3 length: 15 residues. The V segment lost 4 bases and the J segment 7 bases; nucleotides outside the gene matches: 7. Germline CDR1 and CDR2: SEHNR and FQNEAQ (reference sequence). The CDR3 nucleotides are TGTGCCAGCAGCTCAACTAGCGGGAGGGCCTGGGAGCAGTACTTC. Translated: CASSSTSGRAWEQYF.

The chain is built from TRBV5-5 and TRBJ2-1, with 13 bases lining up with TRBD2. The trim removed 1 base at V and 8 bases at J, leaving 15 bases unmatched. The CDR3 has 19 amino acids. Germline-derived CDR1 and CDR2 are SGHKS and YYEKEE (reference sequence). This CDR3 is CASSLWGTGTSGTGDEQFF. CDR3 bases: TGTGCCAGCAGCTTGTGGGGCACCGGGACTAGCGGGACCGGGGATGAGCAGTTCTTC.

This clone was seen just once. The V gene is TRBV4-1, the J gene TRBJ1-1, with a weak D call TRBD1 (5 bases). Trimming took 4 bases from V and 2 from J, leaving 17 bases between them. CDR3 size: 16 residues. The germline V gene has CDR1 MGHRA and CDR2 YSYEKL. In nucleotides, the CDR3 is TGCGCCAGCAGCCTCCCCCGGGGCAGGAGTAACACTGAAGCTTTCTTT. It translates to CASSLPRGRSNTEAFF.

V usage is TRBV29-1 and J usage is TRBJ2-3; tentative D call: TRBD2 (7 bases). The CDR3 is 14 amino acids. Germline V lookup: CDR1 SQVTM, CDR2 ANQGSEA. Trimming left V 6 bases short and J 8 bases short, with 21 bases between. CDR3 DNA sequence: TGCAGCGTCCGGACTAGGGGGGTGCTGGTTACGCAGTATTTT. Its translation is CSVRTRGVLVTQYF.

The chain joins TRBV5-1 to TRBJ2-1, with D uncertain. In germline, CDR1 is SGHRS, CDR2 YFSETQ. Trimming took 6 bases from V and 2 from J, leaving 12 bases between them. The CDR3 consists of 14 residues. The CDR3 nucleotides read TGCGCCAGCACTACTAATCCAGCCTACAATGAGCAGTTCTTC. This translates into CASTTNPAYNEQFF.